This T cell receptor (beta chain) was identified in a study of blood T cells in healthy people across ages. Through a sample-barcoded 5' primer and a J-beta primer mix, a second PCR was run for roughly 6 to 11 cycles. Using its own MiXCR run on the 5' RACE reads, TCRdb lists one record per CDR3 protein. The sample lists 800,000 or so distinct CDR3 sequences; around 62% were seen once. V dropped 6 bases and J dropped 6 bases, with 11 bases sitting between them. This CDR3 spans 11 amino acids. The germline V gene encodes CDR1 SQVTM and CDR2 ANQGSEA. This chain joins TRBV29-1 and TRBJ1-1; no clear D gene. This TCR was recovered from a man aged 25-45 years in good health. Sample: blood. Here the CDR3 DNA reads TGCAGCGTCGAAAGAGTTTCTGAAGCTTTCTTT. It is translated as CSVERVSEAFF.